These 21 T cell receptor beta chains were sequenced from one sample in a study of T-cell reconstitution after alpha-beta-depleted transplantation in children. The authors prepared the TCRbeta library with unique molecular identifiers. TCRdb fed the PCR reads into MiXCR, producing one record per CDR3 protein. Of roughly 350,000 distinct CDR3 sequences listed, under 20% are singletons. The source was PBMCs, mostly from graft donor cells, collected 360 days after TCRalphabeta/CD19-depleted stem cell transplant. These receptors were collected from a male patient between 2 and 15 years old who had a stem cell transplant for acute lymphoblastic leukemia, so the T cells may come from the graft donor.

V and J are TRBV6-5 and TRBJ2-1, with TRBD2 matching over 11 bases. The germline gives CDR1 MNHEY, CDR2 SVGAGI. This CDR3 comprises 17 residues. V dropped 0 bases and J dropped 3; count of bases not matched to a gene: 4. CDR3 bases: TGTGCCAGCAGTTACTCTCCTAGCGGGAGGAGCTACAATGAGCAGTTCTTC. Its translation: CASSYSPSGRSYNEQFF.

DNA for the CDR3: TGCAGTGCTATTACAGGGAGCTACGAGCAGTACTTC. Amino acids: CSAITGSYEQYF. This chain links TRBV20-1 with TRBJ2-7, with a weak D call TRBD1 (6 bases). The CDR3 sequence is 12 residues long. CDR1 and CDR2 from the germline V gene are DFQATT and SNEGSKA (reference sequence). The V end was cut by 4 bases, the J end by 3 bases, with 10 bases between.

This clonotype was detected only a few times. The chain is built from TRBV12-3 or TRBV12-4 and TRBJ2-1; unclear D gene. The ends were cut back, 3 bases at V and 6 bases at J, with 12 bases in the middle. The CDR3 is 14 amino acids. The CDR3 nucleotides read TGTGCCAGCAGTTTGGGCTACCGAACCAATGAGCAGTTCTTC. It is translated as CASSLGYRTNEQFF.

The CDR3 DNA sequence: TGCGCCAGCAGCTTCACTATGAATGAGCAGTTCTTC. Translation gives CASSFTMNEQFF. This chain links TRBV5-1 with TRBJ2-1; D gene ambiguous. Germline loops: CDR1 SGHRS, CDR2 YFSETQ. The CDR3 loop spans 12 amino acids. V was clipped by 2 bases and J by 7 bases, with 7 bases between them.

The V gene is TRBV6-5, the J gene TRBJ1-5; 9 nucleotides agree with TRBD1. The CDR3 totals 17 residues. J gave up 0 bases and V 1 base, and 4 bases lay outside the gene matches. CDR1 is MNHEY, CDR2 SVGAGI, per germline. CDR3 sequence: CASSYLTGGGSNQPQHF. Here the CDR3 DNA reads TGTGCCAGCAGTTACTTGACAGGGGGAGGTAGCAATCAGCCCCAGCATTTT.

At least ten counts were recorded for this clonotype. The rearrangement links TRBV10-3 to TRBJ2-7, with D perhaps TRBD2 (6 bases). V was trimmed by 6 bases and J by 2 bases, leaving 11 bases between them. Per the germline V gene, CDR1 is ENHRY and CDR2 is SYGVKD. The length of the CDR3 is 13 residues. The chain's CDR3 is CAIRSGTPYEQYF. In nucleotides, the CDR3 is TGTGCCATCAGATCCGGGACTCCCTACGAGCAGTACTTC.

The V call is TRBV10-3, the J call TRBJ1-3; TRBD1 might be the D (5 bases). The germline CDR1 and CDR2 sequences are ENHRY and SYGVKD. This CDR3 contains 15 residues. Trimming left V 4 bases short and J 0 bases short, with 10 bases between. CDR3 sequence reads: CAISARGSSGNTIYF. CDR3 DNA sequence: TGTGCCATCAGTGCGAGGGGATCCTCTGGAAACACCATATATTTT.

The rearrangement uses TRBV28 and TRBJ2-3; D unresolved. The CDR3 runs 12 residues. In germline, CDR1 is MDHEN, CDR2 SYDVKM. V was trimmed by 3 bases and J by 5 bases, leaving 6 bases between them. The CDR3, as DNA: TGTGCCAGCAGTTTGTGGGAAGATACGCAGTATTTT. Translated: CASSLWEDTQYF.

CDR3 coding DNA: TGCGCCAGCAGCCCTCACAGGGGATGGACCGGGGAGCTGTTTTTT. Encoded protein: CASSPHRGWTGELFF. V usage is TRBV4-1 and J usage is TRBJ2-2; 7 positions agree with TRBD1. The CDR3 is made up of 15 amino acids. Losses at the gene ends were 4 bases for V and 5 bases for J; bases not matched to a gene: 7. Germline V CDR1 and CDR2: MGHRA, YSYEKL.

CDR3 coding DNA: TGCGCCAGCCGAGGGGGGGTTTTGAACACTGAAGCTTTCTTT. It is translated as CASRGGVLNTEAFF. V and J are TRBV4-1 and TRBJ1-1; a weak D match, TRBD1 (6 bases). The V end was cut by 8 bases, the J end by 0 bases, with 13 bases between. Germline CDR1 is MGHRA and CDR2 is YSYEKL. CDR3 length equals 14 residues.

This clonotype has a handful of counts. The chain carries TRBV4-3 and TRBJ2-5; either TRBD1 or TRBD2 may fit D (6 bases each). This CDR3 is 13 amino acids long. Germline-derived CDR1 and CDR2 are LGHNA and YSLEER. Deletions cut 3 bases from V and 5 bases from J, with 10 bases between. The CDR3 region is CASSHGGQETQYF. The CDR3 bases are TGCGCCAGCAGCCATGGGGGGCAGGAGACCCAGTACTTC.

The gene calls are TRBV29-1 and TRBJ2-1; D possibly uses TRBD1 or TRBD2 (6 bases each). Germline assignment: CDR1 SQVTM and CDR2 ANQGSEA. The CDR3 covers 13 residues. V shed 3 bases and J shed 3 bases, with 9 bases lying between them. The CDR3 reads CSVEGGVYNEQFF. CDR3 sequence (DNA): TGCAGCGTTGAGGGGGGCGTCTACAATGAGCAGTTCTTC.

This clonotype was counted many times. The V gene is TRBV27, the J gene TRBJ2-1, with 11 bases aligning to TRBD2. The CDR3 has 15 residues. The germline CDR1 and CDR2 sequences are MNHEY and SMNVEV (reference sequence). The V segment lost 6 bases and the J segment 6 bases; nucleotides outside the gene matches: 7. CDR3 DNA: TGTGCCAGCAGCCCCCGACTAGCGGGAACCAATGAGCAGTTCTTC. It is translated as CASSPRLAGTNEQFF.

The chain carries TRBV4-3 and TRBJ2-1; 10 bases line up with TRBD2. Germline CDR1 reads LGHNA; CDR2 reads YSLEER. J lost 8 bases, V lost 3 bases, and 7 bases had no gene match. The CDR3 loop spans 15 amino acids. The CDR3 spells CASSQGIAGGDEQFF. The CDR3 DNA reads TGCGCCAGCAGCCAGGGAATAGCGGGAGGAGATGAGCAGTTCTTC.

This clonotype was found a few times. The genes are TRBV4-1 and TRBJ2-7, with 9 bases fitting TRBD2. With 7 bases clipped from V and 5 bases from J, the junction kept 12 bases outside the gene matches. Germline lookup yields CDR1 MGHRA and CDR2 YSYEKL. The CDR3 loop spans 15 amino acids. This CDR3 reads CASTPVAGVLNEQYF. CDR3 nucleotides: TGCGCCAGCACGCCCGTAGCGGGAGTATTAAACGAGCAGTACTTC.

The rearrangement links TRBV6-2 or TRBV6-3 to TRBJ2-2; D is undetermined. This CDR3 is built from 15 residues. Germline-derived CDR1 and CDR2 are MNHEY and SVGEGT. V was trimmed by 0 bases and J by 9 bases, leaving 14 bases between them. CDR3 in amino acids: CASSYSVAPGWELFF. CDR3 in DNA: TGTGCCAGCAGTTACTCGGTAGCACCGGGTTGGGAGCTGTTTTTT.

This clonotype was detected only a few times. This chain uses TRBV10-3 with TRBJ2-3; TRBD2 matches at 9 bases. This CDR3 comprises 16 residues. V lost 5 bases, J lost 3 bases, and 9 bases stayed unmatched. Per the germline V gene, CDR1 is ENHRY and CDR2 is SYGVKD. The CDR3 region has the DNA TGTGCCATCAGTCCGAGAATAGCGGGAGTTACAGATACGCAGTATTTT. Its protein is CAISPRIAGVTDTQYF.

J is TRBJ2-7 and V is TRBV27, with 7 positions matching TRBD1. Per the germline V gene, CDR1 is MNHEY and CDR2 is SMNVEV (reference sequence). The CDR3 is 15 amino acids. The junction had 10 bases not matched to a gene; V was cut back by 6 bases and J by 2 bases. The CDR3 DNA is TGTGCCAGCAGCCCTACAGGGGCTCGGGCCTACGAGCAGTACTTC. It is translated as CASSPTGARAYEQYF.

The chain is built from TRBV25-1 and TRBJ2-1; 8 nucleotides line up with TRBD2. The junction had 15 bases not matched to a gene; V was cut back by 7 bases and J by 7 bases. Germline V lookup: CDR1 MGHDK, CDR2 SYGVNS. The CDR3 sequence is 16 residues long. The CDR3 nucleotides read TGTGCCAGCACCACCTCAGCGGGAGTTTGGGGAAATGAGCAGTTCTTC. Translation gives CASTTSAGVWGNEQFF.

This clonotype was seen more than once but under ten times. This chain joins TRBV29-1 and TRBJ2-7, with 9 bases lining up with TRBD1. The germline gives CDR1 SQVTM, CDR2 ANQGSEA. The CDR3 runs to 14 residues. Trimming at V came to 3 bases and at J to 3 bases, leaving 6 bases not matched to a gene. In DNA, the CDR3 is TGCAGCGTTGATCAAGGGACAGGGCGCTACGAGCAGTACTTC. It specifies CSVDQGTGRYEQYF.

This chain links TRBV18 with TRBJ2-1, with D maybe TRBD1 (6 bases). Trimming stripped 3 bases from V and 7 bases from J, with 19 bases between. The CDR3 consists of 16 residues. The germline CDR1 and CDR2 sequences are KGHSH and LQKENI. Here the CDR3 reads CASSPSRGMGPNEQFF. CDR3 bases: TGTGCCAGCTCACCGTCTAGGGGGATGGGGCCTAATGAGCAGTTCTTC.